The sequence of this TCR beta chain was determined in a study of T-cell reconstitution after alpha-beta-depleted transplantation in children. The sample holds a few counts of this clonotype. Its antigen is undetermined. Study results and caveats: The study reportedly traced alpha-beta T cells about two months after transplant to several hundred expanded graft clones. The origin of high day-60 TCRbeta diversity in some patients lay in surviving recipient T cells and thymic progenitors. Newly produced T cells mostly provided counts and TCRbeta diversity after one year, as hyperexpanded clones declined.

V lost 0 bases to trimming and J lost 6 bases; unmatched junction nucleotides: 10. CDR3 size: 17 residues. Germline V CDR1 and CDR2: MRHNA, SNTAGT. The library targeted TCRbeta and was prepared with unique molecular identifiers. From the PCR reads, TCRdb called clonotypes with MiXCR, one entry per CDR3 protein. The sample lists about 580,000 distinct CDR3 sequences, roughly 24% occurring once. This sequence was found in a boy under two years old who had a stem cell transplant for acute myeloid leukemia, so the T cells may come from the graft donor. V and J are TRBV6-4 and TRBJ2-1, with TRBD1 matching 8 bases. The sample was PBMCs, mostly from graft donor cells, taken 360 days after TCRalphabeta/CD19-depleted stem cell transplant. CDR3 region: CASSDSTYGQGPNEQFF. The CDR3, as DNA: TGTGCCAGCAGTGACTCTACCTACGGACAGGGCCCCAATGAGCAGTTCTTC.